These 14 T cell receptor beta chains were sequenced from one sample in a study of blood T cell repertoires in COVID-19. Some clones are missing from TCRdb's copy, which holds only in-frame ones; the method was immunoSEQ multiplex PCR. The sample lists roughly 60,000 clones; nearly 95% were seen once. Source material: peripheral blood. The receptors come from a man aged 50-59 years with active COVID-19.

The V gene is TRBV11-2, the J gene TRBJ2-5; 7 bases align to TRBD2. Trimming at V came to 0 bases and at J to 2 bases, leaving 12 bases not matched to a gene. Germline CDR1 reads SGHAT; CDR2 reads FQNNGV. CDR3 length: 18 amino acids. The CDR3 DNA reads TGTGCCAGCAGCTTAGATTCGGGGCCAGGGAGGGCTCAAGAGACCCAGTACTTC. This codes for CASSLDSGPGRAQETQYF.

The V gene is TRBV27, the J gene TRBJ2-7, with 10 nucleotides matching TRBD2. From germline, CDR1 is MNHEY and CDR2 SMNVEV (reference sequence). This CDR3 has 15 residues. The trim removed 5 bases at V and 4 bases at J, leaving 8 bases unmatched. Here the CDR3 DNA reads TGTGCCAGCAGTCCCTTCGCTAGCGGGAGTTACGAGCAGTACTTC. Amino acid sequence: CASSPFASGSYEQYF.

This chain links TRBV7-2 with TRBJ1-2, with no clear D. This CDR3 comprises 13 residues. Trimming cost V 2 bases and J 4 bases, with 8 bases left between them. Germline assignment: CDR1 SGHTA and CDR2 FQGNSA. The CDR3 region is CASSLRDSYGYTF. In DNA, the CDR3 is TGTGCCAGCAGCTTACGTGACTCCTATGGCTACACCTTC.

The V gene is TRBV7-9, the J gene TRBJ2-7; D is perhaps TRBD2 (6 bases). Germline-derived CDR1 and CDR2 are SEHNR and FQNEAQ (reference sequence). The CDR3 runs to 17 residues. V gave up 3 bases and J gave up 4 bases, with 22 bases separating them. The CDR3 DNA is TGTGCCAGCAGCTTCTATAGACCGGGAGCGGTAAAGTACGAGCAGTACTTC. It encodes CASSFYRPGAVKYEQYF.

This chain uses TRBV5-1 with TRBJ2-3; no reliable D call. CDR3 size: 14 residues. Trimming took off 0 bases at V and 4 bases at J, with 9 bases between the two ends. Germline V gene sequence: CDR1 SGHRS, CDR2 YFSETQ. The CDR3: CASSLEQASDTQYF. CDR3 in DNA: TGCGCCAGCAGCTTGGAGCAGGCTTCAGATACGCAGTATTTT.

This chain connects TRBV28 to TRBJ2-2, with a possible D match to TRBD2 (5 bases). Trimming left V 6 bases short and J 5 bases short, with 16 bases between. The CDR3 has 15 amino acids. Germline CDR1 reads MDHEN; CDR2 reads SYDVKM. The CDR3 DNA reads TGTGCCAGCAGAGGCCGGGATGGGCTAACCGGGGAGCTGTTTTTT. This encodes CASRGRDGLTGELFF. The full variable domain, with the rest looked up from reference TRBV28 and TRBJ2-2, is DVKVTQSSRYLVKRTGEKVFLECVQDMDHENMFWYRQDPGLGLRLIYFSYDVKMKEKGDIPEGYSVSREKKERFSLILESASTNQTSMYLCASRGRDGLTGELFFGEGSRLTVL.

This clone showed up just once. The chain couples TRBV27 to TRBJ1-6, with D possibly TRBD1 on 5 matching bases. The germline gives CDR1 MNHEY, CDR2 SMNVEV (reference sequence). The CDR3 totals 14 residues. With 2 bases removed from V and 8 bases from J, the gap between germline ends came to 10 bases. CDR3 in amino acids: CASSLVRGDSPLHF. DNA of the CDR3: TGTGCCAGCAGTTTAGTCCGGGGGGATTCACCCCTCCACTTT.

The chain links TRBV28 to TRBJ2-7, with a weak D call TRBD2 (5 bases). Germline-derived CDR1 and CDR2 are MDHEN and SYDVKM. This CDR3 is 12 amino acids long. The V and J ends lost 6 bases and 7 bases respectively, with 13 bases between them. This CDR3 reads CASSPRAWEQYF. The CDR3, as DNA: TGTGCCAGCAGCCCGCGGGCGTGGGAGCAGTACTTC.

The chain combines TRBV3-1 (or the pseudogene TRBV3-2) with TRBJ1-5, with 8 bases lining up with TRBD1. J was trimmed by 7 bases and V by 4 bases; bases with no gene match: 6. CDR1 LGHDT and CDR2 YNNKEL come from the germline V gene (reference sequence). This CDR3 has 14 residues. The CDR3, as DNA: TGTGCCAGCAGCCGCGGACAGGGAAGCCAGCCCCAGCATTTT. This encodes CASSRGQGSQPQHF.

The V call is TRBV6-4, the J call TRBJ2-1; 13 nucleotides match TRBD2. J lost 4 bases, V lost 6 bases, and 9 bases had no gene match. CDR3 length: 17 residues. Germline V gene sequence: CDR1 MRHNA, CDR2 SNTAGT. The CDR3 region is CASSTGLLAGGYNEQFF. CDR3 DNA sequence: TGTGCCAGCAGCACAGGACTACTAGCGGGGGGGTACAATGAGCAGTTCTTC.

This rearrangement joins TRBV11-3 to TRBJ2-7; D is undetermined. The germline CDR1 and CDR2 sequences are SGHNT and YENEEA. The CDR3 runs to 12 residues. V shed 3 bases and J shed 0 bases, with 3 bases lying between them. The CDR3 protein is CASSFNSYEQYF. The DNA for the CDR3 is TGTGCCAGCAGCTTTAACTCCTACGAGCAGTACTTC.

The chain combines TRBV18 with TRBJ2-2; weak D call: TRBD2 (6 bases). This CDR3 has 14 amino acids. V dropped 3 bases and J dropped 5 bases, with 10 bases sitting between them. Germline CDR1 and CDR2: KGHSH and LQKENI. CDR3 sequence: CASSPRGGTGELFF. As DNA, the CDR3 is TGTGCCAGCTCACCCCGTGGGGGGACCGGGGAGCTGTTTTTT. Full variable domain (rest looked up from reference TRBV18 and TRBJ2-2): NAGVMQNPRHLVRRRGQEARLRCSPMKGHSHVYWYRQLPEEGLKFMVYLQKENIIDESGMPKERFSAEFPKEGPSILRIQQVVRGDSAAYFCASSPRGGTGELFFGEGSRLTVL.

This chain links TRBV5-1 with TRBJ1-1; 12 bases are a match to TRBD1. The germline V gene has CDR1 SGHRS and CDR2 YFSETQ. The ends lost 3 bases at V and 1 base at J; junction bases unmatched: 13. The CDR3 is 19 amino acids. CDR3 loop: CASSYWALRDRGRNTEAFF. CDR3 DNA sequence: TGCGCCAGCAGCTACTGGGCGCTCCGGGACAGGGGGCGGAACACTGAAGCTTTCTTT.

The gene calls are TRBV5-4 and TRBJ2-1; D is perhaps TRBD2 (5 bases). The V and J ends lost 7 bases and 6 bases respectively, with 14 bases between them. This CDR3 comprises 13 residues. Germline-derived CDR1 and CDR2 are SGHNT and YYREEE (reference sequence). The CDR3 DNA reads TGTGCCAGCTACCCCGACTACCTCAATGAGCAGTTCTTC. Protein sequence: CASYPDYLNEQFF.